The 4 T cell receptor beta chains listed next were all sequenced from one sample in a study of cytomegalovirus exposure and HLA in healthy donors. The PCR made use of 60 Vbeta and 13 Jbeta primers. Measured with immunoSEQ multiplex PCR; TCRdb has only the in-frame clones, and not every one. The sample includes 95,000 to 110,000 clones, about three quarters seen only once; the top ten take around 5%. Sequencing input: PBMCs. These receptors all stem from a woman aged 18-29 years in good health and CMV-seropositive.

The V gene is TRBV2, the J gene TRBJ2-5; no firm D call. The germline gives CDR1 SNHLY, CDR2 FYNNEI. The CDR3 has 14 amino acids. V lost 6 bases, J lost 2 bases, and 13 bases lay in between. CDR3 amino acids: CASSVNGLQETQYF. In DNA form, the CDR3 reads TGTGCCAGCAGCGTAAACGGTCTTCAAGAGACCCAGTACTTC. The full variable domain, rest sourced from reference TRBV2 and TRBJ2-5, is EPEVTQTPSHQVTQMGQEVILRCVPISNHLYFYWYRQILGQKVEFLVSFYNNEISEKSEIFDDQFSVERPDGSNFTLKIRSTKLEDSAMYFCASSVNGLQETQYFGPGTRLLVL.

The V call is TRBV4-1, the J call TRBJ2-2; D unclear. The V end lost 1 base, the J end lost 9 bases, and 9 bases lay between the germline ends. This CDR3 is 13 amino acids long. Germline V gene lookup returns CDR1 MGHRA and CDR2 YSYEKL. This CDR3 reads CASSQVSGWELFF. CDR3 coding DNA: TGCGCCAGCAGCCAAGTATCAGGTTGGGAGCTGTTTTTT.

The chain recombines TRBV30 with TRBJ1-3; D uncertain. The length of the CDR3 is 12 residues. Looked up from germline, CDR1 is GTSNPN and CDR2 is SVGIG (reference sequence). The V gene lost 0 bases and the J gene lost 3 bases, with 3 bases spanning the gap. The CDR3 spells CAWSVGGNTIYF. In DNA, the CDR3 is TGTGCCTGGAGTGTCGGTGGAAACACCATATATTTT.

The chain couples TRBV5-4 to TRBJ2-5, with 11 bases aligning to TRBD2. The CDR3 runs to 16 residues. The V segment lost 4 bases and the J segment 0 bases; nucleotides outside the gene matches: 5. Germline V gene data show CDR1 as SGHNT and CDR2 as YYREEE (reference sequence). The CDR3 is CASSAGTSGYQETQYF. CDR3 nucleotide sequence: TGTGCCAGCAGCGCAGGGACTAGCGGTTACCAAGAGACCCAGTACTTC.